A single sample gave rise to the 17 T cell receptor beta chains below, sequenced in a study of blood T cell repertoires in COVID-19. The data were produced by immunoSEQ multiplex PCR, yet TCRdb's version contains in-frame clones alone and is incomplete. This sample yields 250,000 or so clones, of which roughly 89% are seen a single time; approximately 1.4% belongs to the top ten. The source material was peripheral blood. The receptor set was obtained from a woman between 40 and 50 years old who had recovered from COVID-19.

V and J are TRBV7-6 and TRBJ2-2; 8 bases fit TRBD2. This CDR3 is built from 19 residues. The ends lost 2 bases at V and 4 bases at J; junction bases unmatched: 15. The germline CDR1 and CDR2 sequences are SGHVS and FNYEAQ. CDR3 amino acids: CASSLTPRSSGARTGELFF. The CDR3 region has the DNA TGTGCCAGCAGCTTAACCCCCCGGAGTAGCGGGGCCCGCACCGGGGAGCTGTTTTTT.

In this sample, this clone turned up once. The genes are TRBV7-2 and TRBJ1-5; TRBD1 might be the D (5 bases). This CDR3 comprises 13 residues. Germline lookup yields CDR1 SGHTA and CDR2 FQGNSA. V was shortened by 4 bases and J by 4 bases, with 8 bases between the two germline ends. The CDR3 region has the DNA TGTGCCAGCAGCTGGGGGGGAAATCAGCCCCAGCATTTT. Translating gives CASSWGGNQPQHF.

The V call is TRBV30, the J call TRBJ1-2, with D perhaps matching TRBD1 (5 bases). Germline CDR1 GTSNPN, CDR2 SVGIG (reference sequence). V dropped 4 bases and J dropped 8 bases, with 17 bases sitting between them. There are 13 residues in the CDR3. The CDR3 DNA reads as TGTGCCTGGACACCCAGGGTTTGGGGCGGCTACACCTTC. This codes for CAWTPRVWGGYTF. Full variable domain (outside the CDR3, taken from reference TRBV30 and TRBJ1-2): SQTIHQWPATLVQPVGSPLSLECTVEGTSNPNLYWYRQAAGRGLQLLFYSVGIGQISSEVPQNLSASRPQDRQFILSSKKLLLSDSGFYLCAWTPRVWGGYTFGSGTRLTVV.

V usage is TRBV5-1 and J usage is TRBJ2-7, with 9 positions matching TRBD1. The CDR3 has 17 amino acids. Germline CDR1 and CDR2: SGHRS and YFSETQ. V lost 1 base and J lost 5; bases outside the gene matches: 13. The CDR3, as DNA: TGCGCCAGCAGCTTGAGGGATTCGGGACAGGGAGTCAACGAGCAGTACTTC. Amino acids: CASSLRDSGQGVNEQYF.

The chain uses TRBV30 and TRBJ2-5; D is ambiguous. Trimming left V 5 bases short and J 5 bases short, with 6 bases between. The CDR3 extends over 10 amino acids. Germline values: CDR1 GTSNPN, CDR2 SVGIG (reference sequence). The CDR3 DNA reads TGTGCCTGGTCTGTTGAGACCCAGTACTTC. Its protein is CAWSVETQYF.

This chain uses TRBV7-2 with TRBJ1-5; no definite D call. The CDR3 extends over 14 amino acids. Trimming took 0 bases from V and 2 from J, leaving 5 bases between them. Germline CDR1 reads SGHTA; CDR2 reads FQGNSA. CDR3: CASSLAGGNQPQHF. DNA for the CDR3: TGTGCCAGCAGCTTAGCTGGAGGCAATCAGCCCCAGCATTTT.

The chain employs TRBV7-9 and TRBJ2-2; tentative D call: TRBD2 (7 bases). Germline V gene lookup returns CDR1 SEHNR and CDR2 FQNEAQ (reference sequence). The CDR3 sequence is 16 residues long. Trimming took off 9 bases at V and 0 bases at J, with 17 bases between the two ends. The CDR3 protein is CASIQGGAANTGELFF. The CDR3 region has the DNA TGTGCCAGTATCCAAGGGGGGGCCGCGAACACCGGGGAGCTGTTTTTT.

The CDR3 DNA reads as TGTGCCATCAGGATGATGACTGATAACTATGGCTACACCTTC. It codes for CAIRMMTDNYGYTF. This chain connects TRBV10-3 to TRBJ1-2; D ambiguous. CDR3 length equals 14 residues. Trimming removed 6 bases at V and 1 base at J, with 12 bases between. Germline loops: CDR1 ENHRY, CDR2 SYGVKD.

V gene TRBV7-3 combines with J gene TRBJ2-3; 7 nucleotides line up with TRBD2. In germline, CDR1 is SGHTA, CDR2 FQGTGA. V lost 1 base, J lost 4 bases, and 2 bases stayed unmatched. This CDR3 has 14 amino acids. The CDR3 DNA is TGTGCCAGCAGCTTAAGTGGGGGGGCAGATACGCAGTATTTT. This translates into CASSLSGGADTQYF.

V and J are TRBV5-1 and TRBJ1-5; a weak D match, TRBD1 (6 bases). Deletions cut 1 base from V and 3 bases from J, with 11 bases between. Germline V lookup: CDR1 SGHRS, CDR2 YFSETQ. This CDR3 is 15 amino acids long. For the CDR3, the DNA is TGCGCCAGCAGCTTGTCCGGACAGCTCAATCAGCCCCAGCATTTT. This translates into CASSLSGQLNQPQHF.

The gene calls are TRBV5-4 and TRBJ2-7; TRBD2 agrees at 7 bases. J lost 5 bases, V lost 3 bases, and 11 bases had no gene match. CDR1 SGHNT and CDR2 YYREEE come from the germline V gene (reference sequence). The CDR3 is 15 amino acids. The DNA of the CDR3 is TGTGCCAGCAGCTCCGCGGGGGTTAGCTTCGACGAGCAGTACTTC. The encoded protein is CASSSAGVSFDEQYF.

The chain uses TRBV5-5 and TRBJ1-3; 9 bases line up with TRBD1. This CDR3 is 15 amino acids long. Germline-derived CDR1 and CDR2 are SGHKS and YYEKEE (reference sequence). V lost 3 bases to trimming and J lost 0 bases; unmatched junction nucleotides: 1. CDR3 amino acids: CASSWDRDSGNTIYF. The CDR3 DNA follows: TGTGCCAGCAGCTGGGACAGGGACTCTGGAAACACCATATATTTT.

The chain links TRBV4-2 to TRBJ2-7; 9 bases are shared with TRBD1. V dropped 4 bases and J dropped 5; count of bases not matched to a gene: 9. Germline assignment: CDR1 LGHNA and CDR2 YNFKEQ. This CDR3 has 15 amino acids. The CDR3 DNA is TGTGCCAGCAGCCTCGACTCGGGACAGGGTAACGAGCAGTACTTC. Translation gives CASSLDSGQGNEQYF.

The chain has TRBV6-5 and TRBJ1-1; D gene unclear. The V end lost 6 bases, the J end lost 4 bases, and 6 bases lay between the germline ends. The CDR3 has 11 amino acids. Germline-derived CDR1 and CDR2 are MNHEY and SVGAGI. The CDR3 spells CASRTSTEAFF. The CDR3 bases are TGTGCCAGCAGGACTAGCACTGAAGCTTTCTTT.

The chain carries TRBV11-2 and TRBJ2-4; 15 bases map to TRBD2. CDR1 and CDR2 from the germline V gene are SGHAT and FQNNGV. Unmatched junction bases numbered 6, after V lost 2 bases and J lost 7 bases. This CDR3 has 17 residues. The CDR3 DNA reads as TGTGCCAGCAGCTTAAACTCCGGGACTAGCGGGGGGAACATTCAGTACTTC. Residues: CASSLNSGTSGGNIQYF.

The rearrangement links TRBV4-1 to TRBJ1-5, with 8 bases matching TRBD1. Trimming cost V 1 base and J 7 bases; bases outside gene matches: 9. The CDR3 is 16 residues long. Germline-derived CDR1 and CDR2 are MGHRA and YSYEKL. The CDR3 sequence is CASSQVQGASGQPQHF. The CDR3 nucleotides read TGCGCCAGCAGCCAAGTTCAGGGGGCTTCTGGACAGCCCCAGCATTTT.

The gene calls are TRBV28 and TRBJ2-5, with D tentatively TRBD1 (5 bases). Germline V gene data show CDR1 as MDHEN and CDR2 as SYDVKM. The CDR3 loop spans 16 amino acids. V was trimmed by 6 bases and J by 1 base, leaving 18 bases between them. CDR3 loop: CASSLGDRPTQETQYF. The CDR3 DNA follows: TGTGCCAGCAGCCTCGGCGACAGACCGACCCAAGAGACCCAGTACTTC.